This T cell receptor (beta chain) was recovered during a study of cytomegalovirus exposure and HLA in healthy donors. Germline CDR1 reads SGHRS; CDR2 reads YFSETQ. CDR3 size: 15 residues. Trimming took 0 bases from V and 3 from J, leaving 12 bases between them. A remark on this clone: Its antigen is not identified.

With 60 Vbeta and 13 Jbeta primers, the PCR was carried out. The repertoire was sequenced with immunoSEQ multiplex PCR; TCRdb's copy has only in-frame clones and lacks some. The sample's table shows tens of thousands of clones. Study-wide findings and caveats: Clonal expansion, a later analysis showed, was greater in HLA-associated TCR beta chains than in equally common others. Most of the CMV-associated TCR beta chains (in a later analysis) appeared to be HLA-restricted. The study labeled more than 150 TCR beta chains cytomegalovirus-associated. The authors judged a highly shared variant cluster likely a sequencing artifact.

This chain connects TRBV5-1 to TRBJ1-1; D is ambiguous. The sequenced sample consisted of PBMCs. This sequence was found in a woman aged 25 to 39 in good health and CMV-seropositive. CDR3 nucleotides: TGCGCCAGCAGCTTGGGGGGAGGGTTGTACACTGAAGCTTTCTTT. Translating gives CASSLGGGLYTEAFF.